Shown below are 27 T cell receptor beta chains from a single sample sequenced in a study of shared clonotypes between healthy human individuals. TCRdb keeps only in-frame clones here, not all; method: immunoSEQ multiplex PCR. The sample lists over a million clones; 98% to 99% were seen once. The specimen sequenced was naive CD4+ T cells sorted from blood. Subset reported: CD45RA+ positively selected. The origin of the receptors is a man aged 25-45 years in good health.

The genes are TRBV7-2 and TRBJ1-3; no firm D call. The CDR3 contains 12 residues. The V gene lost 5 bases and the J gene lost 3 bases, with 5 bases spanning the gap. The germline V gene encodes CDR1 SGHTA and CDR2 FQGNSA. The CDR3 nucleotides are TGTGCCAGCAGCATCAATGGAAACACCATATATTTT. It translates to CASSINGNTIYF.

The chain couples TRBV6-1 to TRBJ2-3; unclear D gene. V was cut by 4 bases and J by 2 bases, with 10 bases left in between. CDR3 length equals 14 residues. Looked up from germline, CDR1 is MNHNS and CDR2 is SASEGT. CDR3 nucleotides: TGTGCCAGCAGTGGCCTGAGGTCCACAGATACGCAGTATTTT. It translates to CASSGLRSTDTQYF.

V is TRBV27 and J is TRBJ1-1, with D uncertain. Per germline, CDR1 MNHEY and CDR2 SMNVEV (reference sequence). The germline V and J ends were trimmed by 2 bases and 2 bases, with 12 bases remaining between them. CDR3 length: 15 residues. CDR3 sequence: CASSLAPVLNTEAFF. The CDR3 nucleotides are TGTGCCAGCAGTTTAGCCCCCGTCCTAAACACTGAAGCTTTCTTT.

The rearrangement joins TRBV15 to TRBJ2-7; no clear D gene. V was pared by 1 base and J by 5 bases, with 9 bases between. The CDR3 is made up of 13 amino acids. CDR1 is LNHNV, CDR2 YYDKDF, per germline (reference sequence). Here the CDR3 reads CATSRAYSDEQYF. As DNA, the CDR3 is TGTGCCACCAGCAGAGCCTATTCGGACGAGCAGTACTTC.

The V gene is TRBV28, the J gene TRBJ2-4, with 8 bases that match TRBD2. The germline gives CDR1 MDHEN, CDR2 SYDVKM. This CDR3 contains 15 residues. V trimming: 3 bases; J trimming: 5 bases; junction bases outside the gene matches: 6. The CDR3 sequence: CASSFGLAGQNIQYF. The CDR3 coding sequence is TGTGCCAGCAGTTTTGGACTAGCCGGACAAAACATTCAGTACTTC.

CDR3: CASSLAKTGSYEQYF. CDR3 sequence (DNA): TGTGCCAGCAGCTTGGCCAAGACAGGCTCCTACGAGCAGTACTTC. The chain joins TRBV5-4 to TRBJ2-7; a weak D match, TRBD1 (6 bases). The CDR3 extends over 15 amino acids. Trimming stripped 0 bases from V and 0 bases from J, with 10 bases between. From germline, CDR1 is SGHNT and CDR2 YYREEE (reference sequence).

The chain employs TRBV28 and TRBJ2-7; TRBD2 aligns across 8 bases. From germline, CDR1 is MDHEN and CDR2 SYDVKM. V was pared by 6 bases and J by 0 bases, with 10 bases of the junction left unmatched. The CDR3 has 16 residues. The CDR3 nucleotides read TGTGCCAGCAGGGCCCCCGTCAGCGGGAGCTCCTACGAGCAGTACTTC. It specifies CASRAPVSGSSYEQYF.

The chain employs TRBV2 and TRBJ2-3, with unresolved D. CDR3 length: 12 amino acids. Germline CDR1 reads SNHLY; CDR2 reads FYNNEI. Trimming shortened V by 6 bases and J by 3 bases, and 7 bases separated the two germline ends. In nucleotides, the CDR3 is TGTGCCAGCAGCTTACAGACAGATACGCAGTATTTT. Amino acid sequence: CASSLQTDTQYF. The variable domain in full, with the rest retrieved from reference TRBV2 and TRBJ2-3, is EPEVTQTPSHQVTQMGQEVILRCVPISNHLYFYWYRQILGQKVEFLVSFYNNEISEKSEIFDDQFSVERPDGSNFTLKIRSTKLEDSAMYFCASSLQTDTQYFGPGTRLTVL.

V usage is TRBV19 and J usage is TRBJ1-5; D is possibly TRBD1 (6 bases). Trimming removed 3 bases from V and 6 bases from J, with 24 bases in between. Germline CDR1 and CDR2: LNHDA and SQIVND (reference sequence). This CDR3 region has 18 residues. This CDR3 is CASSIREGFGGNSQPQHF. The CDR3, as DNA: TGTGCCAGTAGTATCCGAGAGGGGTTTGGGGGCAATAGTCAGCCCCAGCATTTT.

This chain uses TRBV9 with TRBJ2-5; 12 bases are shared with TRBD2. The CDR3 has 18 residues. The junction had 14 bases not matched to a gene; V was cut back by 3 bases and J by 5 bases. The germline V gene encodes CDR1 SGDLS and CDR2 YYNGEE. This CDR3 is CASSASRLAGGPGETQYF. In DNA form, the CDR3 reads TGTGCCAGCAGCGCGTCGCGGCTAGCGGGAGGGCCTGGCGAGACCCAGTACTTC.

This clone was counted once. The rearrangement uses TRBV7-3 and TRBJ2-1, with D unclear. CDR1 is SGHTA, CDR2 FQGTGA, per germline. CDR3 length: 12 residues. With 5 bases removed from V and 6 bases from J, the gap between germline ends came to 8 bases. CDR3 nucleotides: TGTGCCAGCAGCCCAGGTATCAATGAGCAGTTCTTC. This gives the protein CASSPGINEQFF.

The chain has TRBV7-9 and TRBJ1-2; D gene unclear. Trimming removed 1 base at V and 5 bases at J, with 5 bases between. The germline gives CDR1 SEHNR, CDR2 FQNEAQ (reference sequence). The CDR3 loop spans 12 amino acids. The CDR3 nucleotides read TGTGCCAGCAGCTTAGTTGAATATGGCTACACCTTC. Amino acids: CASSLVEYGYTF.

V gene TRBV11-2 combines with J gene TRBJ2-1; D perhaps matches TRBD2 (5 bases). This CDR3 comprises 15 residues. V dropped 5 bases and J dropped 6 bases, with 17 bases sitting between them. The germline V gene encodes CDR1 SGHAT and CDR2 FQNNGV. The CDR3 DNA follows: TGTGCCAGCAGCCCTACGCTCCGGGGATTCAATGAGCAGTTCTTC. Its translation: CASSPTLRGFNEQFF.

J is TRBJ2-3 and V is TRBV7-8; 9 bases line up with TRBD1. Trimming at V came to 1 base and at J to 4 bases, leaving 6 bases not matched to a gene. Germline V gene sequence: CDR1 SGHVS, CDR2 FQNEAQ. This CDR3 contains 16 residues. CDR3 sequence: CASSLVEQGAADTQYF. For the CDR3, the DNA is TGTGCCAGCAGCTTAGTAGAACAGGGGGCCGCAGATACGCAGTATTTT.

The chain recombines TRBV6-5 with TRBJ2-5, with D hard to call. The CDR3 consists of 14 residues. V gave up 0 bases and J gave up 1 base, with 6 bases separating them. The germline V gene has CDR1 MNHEY and CDR2 SVGAGI. CDR3 sequence: CASSYSVFQETQYF. CDR3 DNA sequence: TGTGCCAGCAGTTACTCTGTCTTCCAAGAGACCCAGTACTTC.

This clone was seen once. The chain couples TRBV5-1 to TRBJ2-7; 12 bases are shared with TRBD2. Trimming at V came to 5 bases and at J to 0 bases, leaving 9 bases not matched to a gene. The CDR3 length is 17 residues. Per the germline V gene, CDR1 is SGHRS and CDR2 is YFSETQ. CDR3 nucleotide sequence: TGCGCCAGCAGGAGGGGGACTAGCGGGCAGAGCTCCTACGAGCAGTACTTC. Translating gives CASRRGTSGQSSYEQYF.

The V call is TRBV5-5, the J call TRBJ1-5; TRBD1 might be the D (6 bases). Germline lookup yields CDR1 SGHKS and CDR2 YYEKEE (reference sequence). This CDR3 contains 15 residues. V lost 4 bases and J 4 bases, leaving 15 bases between the germline ends. CDR3 bases: TGTGCCAGCAGCCCCAGGGACACGACTAATCAGCCCCAGCATTTT. Translated, it gives CASSPRDTTNQPQHF.

To note about this clone: Other DNA sequences of this sample code for an identical CDR3. This rearrangement joins TRBV5-1 to TRBJ2-7; D may be TRBD1 or TRBD2 (5 bases each). V was clipped by 5 bases and J by 1 base, with 10 bases between them. From germline, CDR1 is SGHRS and CDR2 YFSETQ. The CDR3 sequence is 13 residues long. The CDR3 reads CASRRDGSYEQYF. In DNA form, the CDR3 reads TGCGCCAGCAGGAGGGACGGATCCTACGAGCAGTACTTC. Complete variable domain (other parts from reference TRBV5-1 and TRBJ2-7): KAGVTQTPRYLIKTRGQQVTLSCSPISGHRSVSWYQQTPGQGLQFLFEYFSETQRNKGNFPGRFSGRQFSNSRSEMNVSTLELGDSALYLCASRRDGSYEQYFGPGTRLTVT.

This sequence joins TRBV7-9 and TRBJ1-1; weak D call: TRBD1 (6 bases). Per germline, CDR1 SEHNR and CDR2 FQNEAQ (reference sequence). CDR3 length: 15 residues. Trimming stripped 1 base from V and 4 bases from J, with 13 bases between. The CDR3 here is CASSLDRVTSTEAFF. DNA for the CDR3: TGTGCCAGCAGCTTAGACAGGGTAACAAGCACTGAAGCTTTCTTT. The entire variable domain, with the rest obtained from reference TRBV7-9 and TRBJ1-1, is as follows: DTGVSQNPRHKITKRGQNVTFRCDPISEHNRLYWYRQTLGQGPEFLTYFQNEAQLEKSRLLSDRFSAERPKGSFSTLEIQRTEQGDSAMYLCASSLDRVTSTEAFFGQGTRLTVV.

The rearrangement links TRBV9 to TRBJ1-1; D gene unclear. The CDR3 length is 15 residues. Per the germline V gene, CDR1 is SGDLS and CDR2 is YYNGEE. V lost 0 bases to trimming and J lost 1 base, with 10 bases between them. The CDR3 DNA reads as TGTGCCAGCAGCGTAGTGGATTCCTGGAACACTGAAGCTTTCTTT. The encoded protein is CASSVVDSWNTEAFF.

The chain couples TRBV28 to TRBJ2-3; 10 bases are a match to TRBD2. The germline V gene encodes CDR1 MDHEN and CDR2 SYDVKM. The CDR3 length is 14 residues. Losses at the gene ends were 6 bases for V and 4 bases for J; bases not matched to a gene: 4. CDR3 bases: TGTGCCAGCAGCCGAAGCGGGAGGGCAGATACGCAGTATTTT. Translation gives CASSRSGRADTQYF. The full variable domain, completed using reference TRBV28 and TRBJ2-3, is DVKVTQSSRYLVKRTGEKVFLECVQDMDHENMFWYRQDPGLGLRLIYFSYDVKMKEKGDIPEGYSVSREKKERFSLILESASTNQTSMYLCASSRSGRADTQYFGPGTRLTVL.

This chain uses TRBV29-1 with TRBJ2-7, with D uncertain. V gave up 6 bases and J gave up 3 bases, with 9 bases separating them. CDR3 length: 11 residues. The V gene's germline CDR1 is SQVTM and CDR2 ANQGSEA. CDR3 sequence: CSVAIYYEQYF. DNA for the CDR3: TGCAGCGTAGCCATCTACTACGAGCAGTACTTC.

Of note for this clone: One end of the junction fails to match germline, which may point to a read error. The rearrangement links TRBV11-2 to TRBJ1-4; 7 bases are a match to TRBD1. Germline CDR1 and CDR2: SGHAT and FQNNGV. This CDR3 is built from 11 residues. CDR3 DNA: TGTGCCAGCAGCACCGGACAGGAAAGGGCCTTT. Its protein product is CASSTGQERAF.

This chain connects TRBV5-1 to TRBJ2-2; the match to TRBD1 covers 7 bases. CDR3 size: 15 residues. After removal of 5 bases from V and 0 bases from J, the junction contained 4 bases not matched to a gene. CDR1 is SGHRS and CDR2 is YFSETQ in the germline V gene. The CDR3 loop reads CASSRQGPNTGELFF. CDR3 in DNA: TGCGCCAGCAGTCGACAGGGCCCGAACACCGGGGAGCTGTTTTTT.

The rearrangement joins TRBV10-3 to TRBJ2-7; D could derive from TRBD1 or TRBD2 (5 bases each). This CDR3 comprises 14 residues. V was cut by 6 bases and J by 4 bases, with 16 bases left in between. Germline CDR1 ENHRY, CDR2 SYGVKD. As DNA, the CDR3 is TGTGCCATCAGCGAGGGGAATCGGCTTTACGAGCAGTACTTC. Translation: CAISEGNRLYEQYF.

Remarks on this clone: This sample includes further DNA sequences coding for the same CDR3. The chain carries TRBV5-1 and TRBJ1-1; the D gene is possibly TRBD1 (5 bases). This CDR3 contains 14 residues. Trimming took 4 bases from V and 0 from J, leaving 10 bases between them. Looked up from germline, CDR1 is SGHRS and CDR2 is YFSETQ. CDR3 amino acids: CASSLDSLNTEAFF. CDR3 nucleotide sequence: TGCGCCAGCAGCCTCGACAGCTTGAACACTGAAGCTTTCTTT.

This chain uses TRBV29-1 with TRBJ2-1; the match to TRBD2 covers 12 bases. The germline V gene encodes CDR1 SQVTM and CDR2 ANQGSEA. J was trimmed by 7 bases and V by 4 bases; bases with no gene match: 14. CDR3 length: 17 residues. As DNA, the CDR3 is TGCAGCGTTGTCCCCGAAAGAAGGCTAGCGGGAGGGAATGAGCAGTTCTTC. Translating it yields CSVVPERRLAGGNEQFF.